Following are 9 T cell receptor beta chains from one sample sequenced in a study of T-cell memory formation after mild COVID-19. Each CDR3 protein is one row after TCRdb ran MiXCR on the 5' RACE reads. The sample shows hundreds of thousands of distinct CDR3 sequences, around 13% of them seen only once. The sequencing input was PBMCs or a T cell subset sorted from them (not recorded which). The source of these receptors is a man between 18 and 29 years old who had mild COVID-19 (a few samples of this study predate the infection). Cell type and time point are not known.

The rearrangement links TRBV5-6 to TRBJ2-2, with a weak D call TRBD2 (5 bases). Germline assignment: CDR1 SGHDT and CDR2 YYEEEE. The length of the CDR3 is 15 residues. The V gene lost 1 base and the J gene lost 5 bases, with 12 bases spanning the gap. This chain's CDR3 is CASSLIGDRTGELFF. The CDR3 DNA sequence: TGTGCCAGCAGCTTGATCGGGGATAGGACCGGGGAGCTGTTTTTT.

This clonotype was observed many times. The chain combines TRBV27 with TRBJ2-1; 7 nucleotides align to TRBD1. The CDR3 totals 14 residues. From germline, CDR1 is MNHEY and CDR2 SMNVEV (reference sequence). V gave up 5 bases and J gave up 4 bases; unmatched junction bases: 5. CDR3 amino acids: CASSPMGQYNEQFF. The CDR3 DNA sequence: TGTGCCAGCAGTCCCATGGGACAGTACAATGAGCAGTTCTTC.

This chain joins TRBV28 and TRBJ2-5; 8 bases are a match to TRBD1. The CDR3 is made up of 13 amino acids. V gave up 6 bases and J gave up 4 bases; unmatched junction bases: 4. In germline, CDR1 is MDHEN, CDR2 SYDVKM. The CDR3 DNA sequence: TGTGCCAGCAGCTACGGGACAGGAGAGACCCAGTACTTC. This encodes CASSYGTGETQYF. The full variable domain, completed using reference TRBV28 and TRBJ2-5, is DVKVTQSSRYLVKRTGEKVFLECVQDMDHENMFWYRQDPGLGLRLIYFSYDVKMKEKGDIPEGYSVSREKKERFSLILESASTNQTSMYLCASSYGTGETQYFGPGTRLLVL.

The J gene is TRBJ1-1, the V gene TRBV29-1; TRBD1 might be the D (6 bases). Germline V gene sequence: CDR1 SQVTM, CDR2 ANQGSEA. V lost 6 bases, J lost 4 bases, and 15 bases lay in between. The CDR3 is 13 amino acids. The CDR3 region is CSVPIGGATEAFF. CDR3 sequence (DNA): TGCAGCGTCCCCATAGGGGGGGCCACTGAAGCTTTCTTT.

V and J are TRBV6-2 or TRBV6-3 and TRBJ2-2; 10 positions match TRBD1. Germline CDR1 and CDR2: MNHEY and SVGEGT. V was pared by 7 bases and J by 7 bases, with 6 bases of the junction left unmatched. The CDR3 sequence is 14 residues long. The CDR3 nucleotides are TGTGCCAGCAATCGACAGGGGGCATACGGGGAGCTGTTTTTT. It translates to CASNRQGAYGELFF.

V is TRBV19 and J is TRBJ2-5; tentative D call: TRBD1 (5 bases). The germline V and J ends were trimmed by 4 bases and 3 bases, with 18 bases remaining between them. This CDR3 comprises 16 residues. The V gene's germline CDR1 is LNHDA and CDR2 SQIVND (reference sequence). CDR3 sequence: CASSRSETVYKETQYF. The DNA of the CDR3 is TGTGCCAGTAGTAGATCGGAGACAGTATACAAAGAGACCCAGTACTTC.

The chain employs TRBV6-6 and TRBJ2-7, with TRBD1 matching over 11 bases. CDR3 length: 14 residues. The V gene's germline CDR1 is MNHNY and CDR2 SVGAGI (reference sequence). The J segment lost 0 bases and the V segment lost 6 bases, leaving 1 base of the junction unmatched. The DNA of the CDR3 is TGTGCCAGCAGGGGGACAGGGGGCTCCTACGAGCAGTACGTC. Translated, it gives CASRGTGGSYEQYV.

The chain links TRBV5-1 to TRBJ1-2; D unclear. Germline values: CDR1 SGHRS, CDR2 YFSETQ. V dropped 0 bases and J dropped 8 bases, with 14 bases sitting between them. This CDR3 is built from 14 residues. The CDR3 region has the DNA TGCGCCAGCAGCTTGGACACCCCTCAACGGGGCTACACCTTC. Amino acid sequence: CASSLDTPQRGYTF.

CDR3 nucleotide sequence: TGCGCCAGCAGCCGACAGGGGTTAGCAGGGGTGGGCAATCAGCCCCAGCATTTT. Its protein is CASSRQGLAGVGNQPQHF. This rearrangement joins TRBV4-1 to TRBJ1-5; 8 bases map to TRBD1. CDR1 is MGHRA, CDR2 YSYEKL, per germline. V lost 4 bases and J lost 2; bases outside the gene matches: 13. This CDR3 spans 18 amino acids.